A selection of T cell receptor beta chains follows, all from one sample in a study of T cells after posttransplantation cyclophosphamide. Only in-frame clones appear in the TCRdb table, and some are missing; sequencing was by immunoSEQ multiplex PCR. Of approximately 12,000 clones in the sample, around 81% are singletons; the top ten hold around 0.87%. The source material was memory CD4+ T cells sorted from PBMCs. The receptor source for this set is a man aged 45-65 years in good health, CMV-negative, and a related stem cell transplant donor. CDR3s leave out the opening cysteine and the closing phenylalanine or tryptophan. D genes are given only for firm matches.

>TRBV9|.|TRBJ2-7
ASSVGVDLYEQY
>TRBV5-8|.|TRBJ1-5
ASSLAGFNQPQH
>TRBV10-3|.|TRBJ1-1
AISGYQGNEAF
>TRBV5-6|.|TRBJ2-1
ASSSMDSSYNEQF
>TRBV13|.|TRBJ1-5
ASSFQGNNQPQH
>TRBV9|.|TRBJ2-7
ASSGGLAAIYEQY
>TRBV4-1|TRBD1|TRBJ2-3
ASSQDAGTGPDTQY
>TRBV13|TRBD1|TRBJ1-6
ASSLSDRGNSPLH
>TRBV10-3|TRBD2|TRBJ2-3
AIKSGLALDTQY
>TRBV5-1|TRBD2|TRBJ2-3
ASRGLAGTDTQY
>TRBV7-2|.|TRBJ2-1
ASSLGQNNEQF
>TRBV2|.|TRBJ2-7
ASSYLGDEQY
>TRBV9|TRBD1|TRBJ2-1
ASSVEGASYNEQF
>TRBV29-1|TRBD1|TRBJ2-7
SVMDRVGEQY
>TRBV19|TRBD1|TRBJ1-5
ASSIRGGNRGFNQPQH
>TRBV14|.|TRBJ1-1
ASSPRTGLTEAF
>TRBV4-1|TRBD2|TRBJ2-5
ASSRGGVETQY
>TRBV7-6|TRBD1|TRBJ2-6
ASSVRAPGQGAGANVLT
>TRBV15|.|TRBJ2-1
ATSPPAVRAGENEQF
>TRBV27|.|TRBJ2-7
ASSNRVKSLEQY
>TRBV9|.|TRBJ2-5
ASSVDGGASSQY
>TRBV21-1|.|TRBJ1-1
ASRVPGQGETTEAF
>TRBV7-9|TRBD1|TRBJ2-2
ASSQFKGDRENTGELF
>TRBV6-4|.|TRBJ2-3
ASSAGETDTQY
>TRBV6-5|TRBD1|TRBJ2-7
ASKLTGQGTSEQY
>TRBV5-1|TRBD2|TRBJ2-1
ASSLRASGVYNEQF
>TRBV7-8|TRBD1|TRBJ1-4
ASSRRTGKLSTNEKLF
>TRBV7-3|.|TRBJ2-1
ASSLESAGNSEQF
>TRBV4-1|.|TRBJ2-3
ASSQDGQPRGDTQY
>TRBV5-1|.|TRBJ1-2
ASSSSSSGLYGYT
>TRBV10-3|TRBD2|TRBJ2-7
AGGGASGYEQY
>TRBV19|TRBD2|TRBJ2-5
ASSIGLAGGPKEETQY
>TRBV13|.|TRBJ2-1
ASSLRDSSKYNEQF
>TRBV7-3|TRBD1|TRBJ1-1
ASSEQGATTEAF
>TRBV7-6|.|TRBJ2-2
ASSLASGFTGELF
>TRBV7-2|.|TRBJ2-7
ASSTKVGAEPYEQY